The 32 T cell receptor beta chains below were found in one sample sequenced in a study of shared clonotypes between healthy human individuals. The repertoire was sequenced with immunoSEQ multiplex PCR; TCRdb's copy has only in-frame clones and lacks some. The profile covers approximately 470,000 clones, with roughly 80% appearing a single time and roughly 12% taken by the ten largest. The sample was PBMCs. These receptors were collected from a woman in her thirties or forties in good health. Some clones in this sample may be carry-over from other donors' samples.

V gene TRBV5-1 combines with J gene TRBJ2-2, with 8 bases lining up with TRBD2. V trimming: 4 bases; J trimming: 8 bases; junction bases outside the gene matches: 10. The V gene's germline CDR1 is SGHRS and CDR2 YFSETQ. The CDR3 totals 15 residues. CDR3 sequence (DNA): TGCGCCAGCAGCCCGCTGGAGCGGGAGAATGGGGAGCTGTTTTTT. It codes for CASSPLERENGELFF.

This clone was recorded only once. The CDR3 here is CASSPRQMNTEAFF. The CDR3 coding sequence is TGTGCCAGCTCACCAAGACAGATGAACACTGAAGCTTTCTTT. The rearrangement uses TRBV18 and TRBJ1-1, with D maybe TRBD1 (5 bases). The CDR3 runs to 14 residues. Germline CDR1 is KGHSH and CDR2 is LQKENI. Trimming shortened V by 2 bases and J by 0 bases, and 7 bases separated the two germline ends.

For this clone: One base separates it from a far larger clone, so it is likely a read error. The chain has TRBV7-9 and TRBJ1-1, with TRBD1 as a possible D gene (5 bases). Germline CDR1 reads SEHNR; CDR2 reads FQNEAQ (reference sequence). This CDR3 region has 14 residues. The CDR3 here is CTSSLVGGNTEAFF. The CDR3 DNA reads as TGTACCAGCAGCTTAGTCGGGGGGAATACTGAAGCTTTCTTT. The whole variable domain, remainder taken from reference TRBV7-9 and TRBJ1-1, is DTGVSQNPRHKITKRGQNVTFRCDPISEHNRLYWYRQTLGQGPEFLTYFQNEAQLEKSRLLSDRFSAERPKGSFSTLEIQRTEQGDSAMYLCTSSLVGGNTEAFFGQGTRLTVV.

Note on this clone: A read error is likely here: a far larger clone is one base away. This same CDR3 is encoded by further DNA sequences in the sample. The CDR3 nucleotides are TGTGCTAGCAGCTTAAGCGGGAACGCGGAGACCCAGTACTTC. Residues: CASSLSGNAETQYF. This rearrangement joins TRBV11-2 to TRBJ2-5; TRBD2 matches at 7 bases. This CDR3 region has 14 residues. In germline, CDR1 is SGHAT, CDR2 FQNNGV.

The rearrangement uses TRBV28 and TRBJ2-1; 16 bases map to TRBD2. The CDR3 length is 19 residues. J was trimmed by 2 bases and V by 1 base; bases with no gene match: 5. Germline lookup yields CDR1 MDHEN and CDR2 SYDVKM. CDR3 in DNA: TGTGCCAGCAGTTTATCGGGGACTAGCGGGAGGGTCCCCTACAATGAGCAGTTCTTC. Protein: CASSLSGTSGRVPYNEQFF.

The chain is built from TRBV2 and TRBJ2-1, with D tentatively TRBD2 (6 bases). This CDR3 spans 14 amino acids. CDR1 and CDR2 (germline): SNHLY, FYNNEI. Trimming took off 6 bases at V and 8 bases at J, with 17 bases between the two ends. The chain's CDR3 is CASRPTGVLDEQFF. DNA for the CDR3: TGTGCCAGCAGGCCCACGGGAGTTTTGGATGAGCAGTTCTTC.

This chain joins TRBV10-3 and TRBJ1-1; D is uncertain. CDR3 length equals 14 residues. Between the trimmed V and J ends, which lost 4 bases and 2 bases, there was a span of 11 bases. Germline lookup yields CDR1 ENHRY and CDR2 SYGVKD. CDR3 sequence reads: CAISAPRPNTEAFF. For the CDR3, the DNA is TGTGCCATCAGTGCTCCCAGGCCCAACACTGAAGCTTTCTTT.

The CDR3 loop is CAWSSGGVQGYTF. The CDR3 DNA sequence: TGTGCCTGGAGTTCAGGGGGAGTTCAAGGCTACACCTTC. The genes are TRBV30 and TRBJ1-2; 7 nucleotides align to TRBD1. Trimming took 2 bases from V and 8 from J; bases not matched to a gene: 8. In germline, CDR1 is GTSNPN, CDR2 SVGIG (reference sequence). The CDR3 runs to 13 residues.

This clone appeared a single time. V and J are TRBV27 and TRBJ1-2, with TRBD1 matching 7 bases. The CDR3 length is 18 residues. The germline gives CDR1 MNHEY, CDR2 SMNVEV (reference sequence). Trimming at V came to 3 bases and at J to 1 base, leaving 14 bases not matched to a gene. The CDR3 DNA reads TGTGCCAGCAGTTTCATGCCCGGGACAGATCTTTTTAACTATGGCTACACCTTC. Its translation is CASSFMPGTDLFNYGYTF.

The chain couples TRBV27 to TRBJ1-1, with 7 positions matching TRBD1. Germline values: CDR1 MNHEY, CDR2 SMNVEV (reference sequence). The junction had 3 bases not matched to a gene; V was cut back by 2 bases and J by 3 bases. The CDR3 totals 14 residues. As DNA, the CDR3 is TGTGCCAGCAGTTTACAACAGGGGTACACTGAAGCTTTCTTT. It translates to CASSLQQGYTEAFF.

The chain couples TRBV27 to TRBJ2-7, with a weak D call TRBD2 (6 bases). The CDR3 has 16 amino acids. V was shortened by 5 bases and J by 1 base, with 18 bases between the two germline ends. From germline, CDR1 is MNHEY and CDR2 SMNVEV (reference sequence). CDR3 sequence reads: CASSPGRSGVSYEQYF. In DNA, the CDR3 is TGTGCCAGCAGTCCGGGTCGGTCGGGGGTATCCTACGAGCAGTACTTC.

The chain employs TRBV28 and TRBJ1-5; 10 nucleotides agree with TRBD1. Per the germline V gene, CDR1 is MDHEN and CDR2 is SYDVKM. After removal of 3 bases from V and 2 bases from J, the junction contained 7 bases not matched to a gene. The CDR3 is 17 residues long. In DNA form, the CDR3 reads TGTGCCAGCAGTTTGCTGGCCGGGACAGGGGGCAATCAGCCCCAGCATTTT. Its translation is CASSLLAGTGGNQPQHF. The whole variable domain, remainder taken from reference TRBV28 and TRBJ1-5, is DVKVTQSSRYLVKRTGEKVFLECVQDMDHENMFWYRQDPGLGLRLIYFSYDVKMKEKGDIPEGYSVSREKKERFSLILESASTNQTSMYLCASSLLAGTGGNQPQHFGDGTRLSIL.

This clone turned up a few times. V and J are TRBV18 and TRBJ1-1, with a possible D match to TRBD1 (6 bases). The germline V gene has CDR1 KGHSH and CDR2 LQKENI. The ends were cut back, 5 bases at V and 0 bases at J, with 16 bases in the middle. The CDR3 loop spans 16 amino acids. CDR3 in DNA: TGTGCCAGCTCAAGGGGGACACCCTCGTTGAACACTGAAGCTTTCTTT. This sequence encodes CASSRGTPSLNTEAFF.

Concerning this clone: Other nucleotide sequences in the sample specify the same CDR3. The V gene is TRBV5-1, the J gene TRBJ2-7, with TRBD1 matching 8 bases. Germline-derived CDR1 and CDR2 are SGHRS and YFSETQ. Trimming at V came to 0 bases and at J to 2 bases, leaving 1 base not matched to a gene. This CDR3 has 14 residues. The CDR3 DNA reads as TGCGCCAGCAGCTTGGGGACAGGGACCTACGAGCAGTACTTC. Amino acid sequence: CASSLGTGTYEQYF.

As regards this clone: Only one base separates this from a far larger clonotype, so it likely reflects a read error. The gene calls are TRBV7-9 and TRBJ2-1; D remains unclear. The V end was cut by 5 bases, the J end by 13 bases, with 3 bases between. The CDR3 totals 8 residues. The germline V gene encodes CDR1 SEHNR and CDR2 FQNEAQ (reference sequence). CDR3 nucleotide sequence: TGTGCCAGCAGCCCCCAGTTCTTC. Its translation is CASSPQFF.

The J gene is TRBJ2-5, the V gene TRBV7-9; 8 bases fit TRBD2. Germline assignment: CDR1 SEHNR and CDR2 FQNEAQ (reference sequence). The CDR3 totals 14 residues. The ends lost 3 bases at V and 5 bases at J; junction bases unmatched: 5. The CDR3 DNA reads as TGTGCCAGCAGCTTCAGCGGGAGTGAGGAGACCCAGTACTTC. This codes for CASSFSGSEETQYF.

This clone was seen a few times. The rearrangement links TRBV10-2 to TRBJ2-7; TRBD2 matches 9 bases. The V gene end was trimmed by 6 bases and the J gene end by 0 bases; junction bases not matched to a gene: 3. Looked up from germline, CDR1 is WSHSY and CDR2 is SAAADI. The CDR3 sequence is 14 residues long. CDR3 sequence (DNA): TGCGCCAGCAGGGGACTAGCAAGCTCCTACGAGCAGTACTTC. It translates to CASRGLASSYEQYF.

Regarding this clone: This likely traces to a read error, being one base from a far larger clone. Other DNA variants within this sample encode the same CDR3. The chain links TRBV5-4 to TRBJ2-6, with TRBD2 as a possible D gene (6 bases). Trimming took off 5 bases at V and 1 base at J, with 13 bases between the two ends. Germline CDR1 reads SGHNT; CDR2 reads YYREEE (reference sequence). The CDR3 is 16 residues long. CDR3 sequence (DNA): TGTGCCAGCAGGGGCAGCGGGCTTTCTGGGGCCAACGTCCTGACTTTC. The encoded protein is CASRGSGLSGANVLTF.

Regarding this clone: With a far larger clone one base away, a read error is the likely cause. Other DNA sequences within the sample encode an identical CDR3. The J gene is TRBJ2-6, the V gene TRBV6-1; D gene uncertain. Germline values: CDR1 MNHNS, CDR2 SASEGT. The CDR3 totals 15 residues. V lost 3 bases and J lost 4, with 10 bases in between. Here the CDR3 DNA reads TGTGCCAGCAGTGAGGCGCTAACAGGGGCCAACGTCCTGACTTTC. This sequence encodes CASSEALTGANVLTF.

The CDR3 protein is CASSLGRQGAGGYTF. DNA of the CDR3: TGCGCCAGCAGCTTGGGTCGACAGGGGGCAGGTGGCTACACCTTC. J is TRBJ1-2 and V is TRBV5-1; 10 bases map to TRBD1. Germline CDR1 SGHRS, CDR2 YFSETQ. The CDR3 is 15 residues long. The junction had 6 bases not matched to a gene; V was cut back by 0 bases and J by 7 bases.

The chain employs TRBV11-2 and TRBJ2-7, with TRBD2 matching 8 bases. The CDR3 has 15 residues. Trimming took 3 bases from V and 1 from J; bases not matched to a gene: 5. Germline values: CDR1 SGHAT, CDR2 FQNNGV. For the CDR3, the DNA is TGTGCCAGCAGCTTGTCGGGAGGGCGGTCCTACGAGCAGTACTTC. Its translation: CASSLSGGRSYEQYF.

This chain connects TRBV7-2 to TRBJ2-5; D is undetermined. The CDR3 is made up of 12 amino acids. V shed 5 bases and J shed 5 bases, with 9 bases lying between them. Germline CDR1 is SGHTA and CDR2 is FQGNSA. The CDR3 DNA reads TGTGCCAGCAGCCCGACGTGGGAGACCCAGTACTTC. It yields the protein CASSPTWETQYF.

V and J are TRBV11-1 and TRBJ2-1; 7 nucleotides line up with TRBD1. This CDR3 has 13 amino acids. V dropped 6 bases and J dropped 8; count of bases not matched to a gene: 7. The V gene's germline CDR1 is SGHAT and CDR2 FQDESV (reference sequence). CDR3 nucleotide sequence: TGTGCCAGCAGTCCCCTCCAGGGGGATGAGCAGTTCTTC. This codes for CASSPLQGDEQFF.

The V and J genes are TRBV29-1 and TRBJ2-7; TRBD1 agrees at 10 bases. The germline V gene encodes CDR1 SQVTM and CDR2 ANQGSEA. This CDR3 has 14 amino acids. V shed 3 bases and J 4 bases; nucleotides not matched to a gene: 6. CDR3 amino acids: CSVDVGGQGYEQYF. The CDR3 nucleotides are TGCAGCGTTGATGTTGGGGGACAGGGGTACGAGCAGTACTTC.

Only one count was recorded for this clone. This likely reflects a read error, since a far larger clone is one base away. The DNA for the CDR3 is TGTGCCAGCAGCCATAACGGGGAGGATGGACAGCCCCAGCATTTT. Translation: CASSHNGEDGQPQHF. J is TRBJ1-5 and V is TRBV4-2; D call uncertain. The CDR3 covers 15 residues. Trimming took off 3 bases at V and 7 bases at J, with 16 bases between the two ends. CDR1 and CDR2 from the germline V gene are LGHNA and YNFKEQ.

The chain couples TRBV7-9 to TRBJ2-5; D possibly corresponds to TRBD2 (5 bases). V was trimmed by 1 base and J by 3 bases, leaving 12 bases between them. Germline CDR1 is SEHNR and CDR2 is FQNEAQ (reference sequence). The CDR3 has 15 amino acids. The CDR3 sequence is CASSLGSSIEETQYF. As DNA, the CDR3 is TGTGCCAGCAGCTTAGGCTCTAGCATAGAAGAGACCCAGTACTTC.

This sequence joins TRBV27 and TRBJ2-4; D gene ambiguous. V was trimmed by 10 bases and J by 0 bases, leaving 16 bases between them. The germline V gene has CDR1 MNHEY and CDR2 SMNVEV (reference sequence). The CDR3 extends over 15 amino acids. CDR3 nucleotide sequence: TGTGCCACCCCCTGGGTGGCGGTAGCCAAAAACATTCAGTACTTC. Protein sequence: CATPWVAVAKNIQYF.

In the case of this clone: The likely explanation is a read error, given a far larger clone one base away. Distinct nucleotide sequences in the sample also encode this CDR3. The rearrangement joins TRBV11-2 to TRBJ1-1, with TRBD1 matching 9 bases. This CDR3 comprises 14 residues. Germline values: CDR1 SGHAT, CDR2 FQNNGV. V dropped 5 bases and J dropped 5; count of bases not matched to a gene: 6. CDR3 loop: CASSLVTGGTEAFF. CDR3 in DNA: TGTGCCAGCAGCCTAGTGACAGGGGGGACTGAAGCTTTCTTT.

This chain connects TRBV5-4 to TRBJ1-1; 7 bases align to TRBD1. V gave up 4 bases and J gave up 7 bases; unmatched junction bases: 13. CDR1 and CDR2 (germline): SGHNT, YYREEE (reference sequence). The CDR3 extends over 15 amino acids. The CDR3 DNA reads TGTGCCAGCAGCGCACAAGGACAGGCCGTCGGTGAAGCTTTCTTT. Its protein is CASSAQGQAVGEAFF.

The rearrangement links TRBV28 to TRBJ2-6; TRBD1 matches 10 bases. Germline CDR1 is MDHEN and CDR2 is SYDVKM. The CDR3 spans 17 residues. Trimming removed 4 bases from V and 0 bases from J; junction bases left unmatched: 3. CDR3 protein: CASSSGTGDSGANVLTF. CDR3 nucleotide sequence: TGTGCCAGCAGTTCCGGGACAGGGGACTCTGGGGCCAACGTCCTGACTTTC. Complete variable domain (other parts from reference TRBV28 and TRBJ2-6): DVKVTQSSRYLVKRTGEKVFLECVQDMDHENMFWYRQDPGLGLRLIYFSYDVKMKEKGDIPEGYSVSREKKERFSLILESASTNQTSMYLCASSSGTGDSGANVLTFGAGSRLTVL.

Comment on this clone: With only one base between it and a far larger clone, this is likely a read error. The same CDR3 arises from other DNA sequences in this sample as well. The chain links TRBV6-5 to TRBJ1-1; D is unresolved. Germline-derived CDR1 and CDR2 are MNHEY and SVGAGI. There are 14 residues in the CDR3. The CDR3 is CASSYSISYTEAFF. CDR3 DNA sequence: TGTGCCAGCAGTTACTCGATCTCATACACTGAAGCCTTCTTT.

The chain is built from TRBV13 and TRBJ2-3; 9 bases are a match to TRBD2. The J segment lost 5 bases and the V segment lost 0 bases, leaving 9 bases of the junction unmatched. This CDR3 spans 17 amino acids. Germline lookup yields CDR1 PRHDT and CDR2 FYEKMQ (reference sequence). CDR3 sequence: CASSLGLRGRAGDTQYF. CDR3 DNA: TGTGCCAGCAGCTTAGGGTTGCGCGGGAGGGCGGGAGATACGCAGTATTTT.